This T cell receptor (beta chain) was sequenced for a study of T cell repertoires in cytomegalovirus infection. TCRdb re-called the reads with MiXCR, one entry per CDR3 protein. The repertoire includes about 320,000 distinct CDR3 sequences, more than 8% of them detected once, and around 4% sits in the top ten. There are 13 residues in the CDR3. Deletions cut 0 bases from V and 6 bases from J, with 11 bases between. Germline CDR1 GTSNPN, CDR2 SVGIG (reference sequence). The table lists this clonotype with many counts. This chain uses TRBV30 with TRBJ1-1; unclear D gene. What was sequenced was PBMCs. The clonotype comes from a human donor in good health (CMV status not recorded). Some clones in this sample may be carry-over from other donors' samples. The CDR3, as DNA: TGTGCCTGGAGTGTTGGAGTAGGGTCTGAAGCTTTCTTT. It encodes CAWSVGVGSEAFF. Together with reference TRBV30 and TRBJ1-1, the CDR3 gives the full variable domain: SQTIHQWPATLVQPVGSPLSLECTVEGTSNPNLYWYRQAAGRGLQLLFYSVGIGQISSEVPQNLSASRPQDRQFILSSKKLLLSDSGFYLCAWSVGVGSEAFFGQGTRLTVV.